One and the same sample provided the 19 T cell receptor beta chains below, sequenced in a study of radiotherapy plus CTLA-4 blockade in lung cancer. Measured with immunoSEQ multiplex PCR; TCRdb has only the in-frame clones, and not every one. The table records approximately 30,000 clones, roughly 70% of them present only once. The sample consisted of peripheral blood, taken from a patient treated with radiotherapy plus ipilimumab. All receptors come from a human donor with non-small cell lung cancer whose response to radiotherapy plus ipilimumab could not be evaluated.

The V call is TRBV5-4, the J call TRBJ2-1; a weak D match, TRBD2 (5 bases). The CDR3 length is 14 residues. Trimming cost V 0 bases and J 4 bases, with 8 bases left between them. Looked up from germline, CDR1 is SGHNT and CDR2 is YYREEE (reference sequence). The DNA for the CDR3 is TGTGCCAGCAGCTTGGAAGGCGGGTACAATGAGCAGTTCTTC. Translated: CASSLEGGYNEQFF. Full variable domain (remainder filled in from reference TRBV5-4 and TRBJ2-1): ETGVTQSPTHLIKTRGQQVTLRCSSQSGHNTVSWYQQALGQGPQFIFQYYREEENGRGNFPPRFSGLQFPNYSSELNVNALELDDSALYLCASSLEGGYNEQFFGPGTRLTVL.

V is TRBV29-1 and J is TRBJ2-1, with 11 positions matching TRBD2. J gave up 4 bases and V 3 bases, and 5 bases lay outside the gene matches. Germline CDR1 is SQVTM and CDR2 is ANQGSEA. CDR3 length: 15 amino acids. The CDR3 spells CSVDITSGSYNEQFF. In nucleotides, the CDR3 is TGCAGCGTTGACATCACTAGCGGGAGTTACAATGAGCAGTTCTTC.

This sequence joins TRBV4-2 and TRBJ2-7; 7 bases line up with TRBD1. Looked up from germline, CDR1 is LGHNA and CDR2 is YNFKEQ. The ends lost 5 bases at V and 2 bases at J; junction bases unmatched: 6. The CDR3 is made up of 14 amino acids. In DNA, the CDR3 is TGTGCCAGCAGCTCAGGGGGTAATCCCTACGAGCAGTACTTC. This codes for CASSSGGNPYEQYF.

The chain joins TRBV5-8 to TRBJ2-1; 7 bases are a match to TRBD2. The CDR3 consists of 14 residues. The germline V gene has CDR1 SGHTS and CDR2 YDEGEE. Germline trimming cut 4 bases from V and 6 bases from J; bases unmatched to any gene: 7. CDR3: CASSHQRLANEQFF. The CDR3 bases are TGTGCCAGCAGCCACCAGAGACTAGCCAATGAGCAGTTCTTC.

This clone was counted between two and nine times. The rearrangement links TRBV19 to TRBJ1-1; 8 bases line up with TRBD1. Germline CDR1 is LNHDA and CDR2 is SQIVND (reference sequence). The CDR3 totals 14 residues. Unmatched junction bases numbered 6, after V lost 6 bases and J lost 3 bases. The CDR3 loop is CASRNPTGDTEAFF. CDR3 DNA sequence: TGTGCCAGTAGGAATCCGACAGGGGACACTGAAGCTTTCTTT.

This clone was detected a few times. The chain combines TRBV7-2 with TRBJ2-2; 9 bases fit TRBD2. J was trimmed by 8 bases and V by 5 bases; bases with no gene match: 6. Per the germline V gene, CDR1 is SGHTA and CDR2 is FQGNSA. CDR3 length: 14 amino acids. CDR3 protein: CASSLTSGEGELFF. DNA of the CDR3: TGTGCCAGCAGCCTGACTAGCGGAGAGGGGGAGCTGTTTTTT. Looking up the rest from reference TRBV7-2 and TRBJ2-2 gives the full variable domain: GAGVSQSPSNKVTEKGKDVELRCDPISGHTALYWYRQSLGQGLEFLIYFQGNSAPDKSGLPSDRFSAERTGGSVSTLTIQRTQQEDSAVYLCASSLTSGEGELFFGEGSRLTVL.

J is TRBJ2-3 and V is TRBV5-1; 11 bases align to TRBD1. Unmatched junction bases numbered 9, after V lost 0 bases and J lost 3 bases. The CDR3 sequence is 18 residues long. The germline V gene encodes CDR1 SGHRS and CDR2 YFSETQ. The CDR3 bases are TGCGCCAGCAGCTTGGCCCGCGGGACAGGGGGGAGGACAGATACGCAGTATTTT. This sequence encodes CASSLARGTGGRTDTQYF.

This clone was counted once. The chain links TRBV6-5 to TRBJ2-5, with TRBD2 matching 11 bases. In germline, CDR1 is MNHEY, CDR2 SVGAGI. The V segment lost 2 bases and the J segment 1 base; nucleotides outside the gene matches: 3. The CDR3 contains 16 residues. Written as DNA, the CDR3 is TGTGCCAGCAGTTACGCCGGGACTAGCGGCCAAGAGACCCAGTACTTC. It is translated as CASSYAGTSGQETQYF.

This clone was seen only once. The CDR3 nucleotides are TGTGCCAGCAGCCCGGGGTCCTTGGATCGTAATGAAAAACTGTTTTTT. Its translation is CASSPGSLDRNEKLFF. This rearrangement joins TRBV7-2 to TRBJ1-4; no definite D call. The V gene lost 5 bases and the J gene lost 4 bases, with 17 bases spanning the gap. Germline lookup yields CDR1 SGHTA and CDR2 FQGNSA. The CDR3 is 16 residues long.

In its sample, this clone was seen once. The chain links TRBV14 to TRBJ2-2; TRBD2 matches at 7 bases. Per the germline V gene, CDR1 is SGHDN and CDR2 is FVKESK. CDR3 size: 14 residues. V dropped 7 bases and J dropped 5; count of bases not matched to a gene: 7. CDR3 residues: CASTRGGRTGELFF. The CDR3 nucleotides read TGTGCCAGCACCCGGGGCGGGAGAACCGGGGAGCTGTTTTTT.

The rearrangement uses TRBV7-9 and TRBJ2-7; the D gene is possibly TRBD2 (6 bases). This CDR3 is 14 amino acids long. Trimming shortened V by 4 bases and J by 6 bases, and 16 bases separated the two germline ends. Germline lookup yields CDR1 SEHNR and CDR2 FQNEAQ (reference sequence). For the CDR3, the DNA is TGTGCCAGCAGCTCTAGGACTACCTCAAGCGAGCAGTACTTC. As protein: CASSSRTTSSEQYF. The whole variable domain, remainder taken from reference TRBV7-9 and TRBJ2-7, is DTGVSQNPRHKITKRGQNVTFRCDPISEHNRLYWYRQTLGQGPEFLTYFQNEAQLEKSRLLSDRFSAERPKGSFSTLEIQRTEQGDSAMYLCASSSRTTSSEQYFGPGTRLTVT.

The CDR3 protein is CASNWADSYEQYF. The CDR3 nucleotides are TGTGCCAGCAATTGGGCAGATTCCTACGAGCAGTACTTC. The V call is TRBV2, the J call TRBJ2-7; the D is unclear. Trimming removed 7 bases at V and 1 base at J, with 11 bases between. This CDR3 spans 13 amino acids. Germline V gene lookup returns CDR1 SNHLY and CDR2 FYNNEI.

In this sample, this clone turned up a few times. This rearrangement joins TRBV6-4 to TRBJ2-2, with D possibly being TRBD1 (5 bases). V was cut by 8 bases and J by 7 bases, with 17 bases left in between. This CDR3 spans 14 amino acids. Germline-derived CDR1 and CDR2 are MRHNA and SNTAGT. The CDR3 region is CASQSQGGIGELFF. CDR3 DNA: TGTGCCAGCCAATCGCAGGGTGGGATCGGGGAGCTGTTTTTT.

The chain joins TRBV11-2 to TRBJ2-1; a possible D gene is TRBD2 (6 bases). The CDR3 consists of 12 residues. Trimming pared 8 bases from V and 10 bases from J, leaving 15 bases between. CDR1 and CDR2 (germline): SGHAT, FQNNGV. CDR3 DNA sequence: TGTGCCAGCCTCCGGACTACTGGCGAGCAGTTCTTC. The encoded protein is CASLRTTGEQFF.

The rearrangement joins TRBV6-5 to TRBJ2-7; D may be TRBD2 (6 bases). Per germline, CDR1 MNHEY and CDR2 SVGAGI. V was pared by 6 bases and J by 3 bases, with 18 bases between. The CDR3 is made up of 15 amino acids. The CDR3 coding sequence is TGTGCCAGCAGACACAGGAGGGACTCGATCTACGAGCAGTACTTC. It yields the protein CASRHRRDSIYEQYF.

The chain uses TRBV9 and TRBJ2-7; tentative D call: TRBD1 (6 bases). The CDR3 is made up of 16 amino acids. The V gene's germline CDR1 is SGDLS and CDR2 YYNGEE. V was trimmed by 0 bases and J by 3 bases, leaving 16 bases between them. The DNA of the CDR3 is TGTGCCAGCAGCGTAGGTGGGACAAGGGAGTACTACGAGCAGTACTTC. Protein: CASSVGGTREYYEQYF.

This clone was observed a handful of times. The CDR3 sequence: CASSLSSGRAAEQYF. The CDR3 region has the DNA TGTGCCAGTAGTTTAAGTAGCGGGAGAGCGGCCGAGCAGTACTTC. V is TRBV19 and J is TRBJ2-7; 9 positions match TRBD2. CDR1 LNHDA and CDR2 SQIVND come from the germline V gene (reference sequence). V was clipped by 5 bases and J by 6 bases; unmatched bases: 11. The CDR3 spans 15 residues.

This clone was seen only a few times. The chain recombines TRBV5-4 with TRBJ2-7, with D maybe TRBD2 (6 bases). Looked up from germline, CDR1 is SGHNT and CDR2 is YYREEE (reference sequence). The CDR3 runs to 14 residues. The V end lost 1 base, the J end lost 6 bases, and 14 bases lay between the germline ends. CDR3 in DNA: TGTGCCAGCAGCTTGTTTGGGGGGAAAGCCGAGCAGTACTTC. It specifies CASSLFGGKAEQYF.

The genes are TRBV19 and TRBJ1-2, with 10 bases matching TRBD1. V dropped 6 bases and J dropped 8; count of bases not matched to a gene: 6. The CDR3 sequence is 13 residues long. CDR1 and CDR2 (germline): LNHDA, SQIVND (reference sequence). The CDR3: CASSRRQGAGYTF. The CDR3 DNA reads TGTGCCAGTAGCAGGCGACAGGGGGCCGGCTACACCTTC.